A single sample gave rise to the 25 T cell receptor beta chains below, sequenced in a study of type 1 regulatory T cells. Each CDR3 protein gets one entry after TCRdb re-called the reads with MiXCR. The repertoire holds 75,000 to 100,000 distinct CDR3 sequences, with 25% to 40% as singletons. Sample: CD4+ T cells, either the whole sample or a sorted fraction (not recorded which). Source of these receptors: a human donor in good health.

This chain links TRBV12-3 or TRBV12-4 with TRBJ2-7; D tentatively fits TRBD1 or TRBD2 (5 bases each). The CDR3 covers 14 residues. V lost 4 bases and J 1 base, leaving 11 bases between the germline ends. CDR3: CASSSGRQSYEQYF. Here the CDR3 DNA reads TGTGCCAGCAGTTCAGGGAGACAGTCCTACGAGCAGTACTTC.

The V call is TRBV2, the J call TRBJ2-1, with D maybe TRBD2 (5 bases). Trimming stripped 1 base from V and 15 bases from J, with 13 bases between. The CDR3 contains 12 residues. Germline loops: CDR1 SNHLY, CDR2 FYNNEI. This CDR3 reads CASSEGTPTPFF. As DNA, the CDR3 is TGTGCCAGCAGTGAAGGGACTCCAACCCCGTTCTTC. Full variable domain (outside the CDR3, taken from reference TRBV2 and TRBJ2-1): EPEVTQTPSHQVTQMGQEVILRCVPISNHLYFYWYRQILGQKVEFLVSFYNNEISEKSEIFDDQFSVERPDGSNFTLKIRSTKLEDSAMYFCASSEGTPTPFFGPGTRLTVL.

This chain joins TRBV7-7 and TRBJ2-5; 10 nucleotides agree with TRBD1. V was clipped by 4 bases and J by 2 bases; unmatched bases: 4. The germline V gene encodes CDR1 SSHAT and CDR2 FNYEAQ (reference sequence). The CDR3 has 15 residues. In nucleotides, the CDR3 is TGTGCCAGCAGCTGGACAGGGGGAATACAAGAGACCCAGTACTTC. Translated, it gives CASSWTGGIQETQYF.

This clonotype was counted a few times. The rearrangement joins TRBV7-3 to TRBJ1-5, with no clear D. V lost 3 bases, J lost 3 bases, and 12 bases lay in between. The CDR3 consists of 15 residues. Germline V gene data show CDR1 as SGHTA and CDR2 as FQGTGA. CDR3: CASSLSAANNQPQHF. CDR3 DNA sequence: TGTGCCAGCAGCTTGTCTGCCGCAAACAATCAGCCCCAGCATTTT.

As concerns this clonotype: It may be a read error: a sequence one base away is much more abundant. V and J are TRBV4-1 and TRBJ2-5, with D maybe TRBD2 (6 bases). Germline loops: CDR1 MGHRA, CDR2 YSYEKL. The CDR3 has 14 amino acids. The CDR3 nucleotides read TGCGCCAGCAGCCAAGTTGGGGGGAAGGAGACCCTGTACTTC. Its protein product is CASSQVGGKETLYF.

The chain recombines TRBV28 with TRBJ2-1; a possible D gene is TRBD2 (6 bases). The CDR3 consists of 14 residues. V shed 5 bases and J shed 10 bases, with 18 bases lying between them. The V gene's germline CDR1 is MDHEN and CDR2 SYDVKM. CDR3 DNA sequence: TGTGCCAGCAGTCCCGACTTAGGGAGGCAAGAGCAGTTCTTC. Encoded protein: CASSPDLGRQEQFF.

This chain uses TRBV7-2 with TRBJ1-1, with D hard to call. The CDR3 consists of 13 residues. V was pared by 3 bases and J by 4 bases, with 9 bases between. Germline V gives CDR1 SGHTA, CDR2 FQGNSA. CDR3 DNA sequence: TGTGCCAGCAGCTTTTCAGGATCCACTGAAGCTTTCTTT. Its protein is CASSFSGSTEAFF.

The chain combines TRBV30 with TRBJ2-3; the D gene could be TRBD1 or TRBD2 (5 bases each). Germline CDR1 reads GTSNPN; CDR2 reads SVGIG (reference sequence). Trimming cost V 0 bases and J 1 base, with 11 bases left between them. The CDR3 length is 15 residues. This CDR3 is CAWSVPGLGTDTQYF. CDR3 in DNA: TGTGCCTGGAGTGTACCGGGGCTAGGCACAGATACGCAGTATTTT.

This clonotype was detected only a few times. CDR3 in DNA: TGCAGTGCTACTGGACAGGGGAGTACTAGCACAGATACGCAGTATTTT. Its protein is CSATGQGSTSTDTQYF. The rearrangement links TRBV20-1 to TRBJ2-3; TRBD1 agrees at 9 bases. Germline lookup yields CDR1 DFQATT and CDR2 SNEGSKA (reference sequence). The CDR3 contains 16 residues. J was trimmed by 0 bases and V by 4 bases; bases with no gene match: 8.

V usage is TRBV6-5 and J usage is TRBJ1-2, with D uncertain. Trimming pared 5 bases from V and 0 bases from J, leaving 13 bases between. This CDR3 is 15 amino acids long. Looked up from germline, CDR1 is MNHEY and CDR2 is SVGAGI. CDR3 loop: CASSEEAQTNYGYTF. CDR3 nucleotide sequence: TGTGCCAGCAGTGAGGAGGCACAGACTAACTATGGCTACACCTTC.

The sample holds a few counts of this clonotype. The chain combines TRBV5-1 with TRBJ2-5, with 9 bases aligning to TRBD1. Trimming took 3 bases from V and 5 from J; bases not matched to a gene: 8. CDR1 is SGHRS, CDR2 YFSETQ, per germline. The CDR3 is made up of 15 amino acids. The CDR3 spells CASSSEQGAWETQYF. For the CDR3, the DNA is TGCGCCAGCAGCTCCGAACAGGGGGCATGGGAGACCCAGTACTTC.

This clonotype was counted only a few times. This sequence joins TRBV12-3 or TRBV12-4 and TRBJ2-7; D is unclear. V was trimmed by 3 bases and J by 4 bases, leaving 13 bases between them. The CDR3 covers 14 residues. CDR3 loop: CASSFGAETYEQYF. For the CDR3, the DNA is TGTGCCAGCAGTTTCGGTGCGGAGACTTACGAGCAGTACTTC.

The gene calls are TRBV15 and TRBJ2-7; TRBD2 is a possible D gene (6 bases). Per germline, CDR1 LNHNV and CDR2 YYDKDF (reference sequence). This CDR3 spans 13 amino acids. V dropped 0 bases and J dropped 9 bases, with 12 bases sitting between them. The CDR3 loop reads CATSRDVLGGQYF. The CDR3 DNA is TGTGCCACCAGCAGAGATGTTCTGGGGGGGCAGTACTTC.

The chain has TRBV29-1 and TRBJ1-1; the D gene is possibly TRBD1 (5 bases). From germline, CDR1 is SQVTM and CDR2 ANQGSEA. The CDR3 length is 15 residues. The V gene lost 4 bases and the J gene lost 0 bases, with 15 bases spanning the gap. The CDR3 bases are TGCAGCGTTGGGGGCAGGAGTCTTATGAACACTGAAGCTTTCTTT. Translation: CSVGGRSLMNTEAFF. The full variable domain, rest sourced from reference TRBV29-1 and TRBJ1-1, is SAVISQKPSRDICQRGTSLTIQCQVDSQVTMMFWYRQQPGQSLTLIATANQGSEATYESGFVIDKFPISRPNLTFSTLTVSNMSPEDSSIYLCSVGGRSLMNTEAFFGQGTRLTVV.

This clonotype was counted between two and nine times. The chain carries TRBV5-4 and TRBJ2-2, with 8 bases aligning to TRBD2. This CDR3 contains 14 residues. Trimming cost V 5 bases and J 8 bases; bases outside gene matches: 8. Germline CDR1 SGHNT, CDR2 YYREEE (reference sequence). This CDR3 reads CASSQRETAGELFF. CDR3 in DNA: TGTGCCAGCAGTCAGCGGGAGACGGCGGGGGAGCTGTTTTTT. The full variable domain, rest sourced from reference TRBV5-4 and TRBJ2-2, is ETGVTQSPTHLIKTRGQQVTLRCSSQSGHNTVSWYQQALGQGPQFIFQYYREEENGRGNFPPRFSGLQFPNYSSELNVNALELDDSALYLCASSQRETAGELFFGEGSRLTVL.

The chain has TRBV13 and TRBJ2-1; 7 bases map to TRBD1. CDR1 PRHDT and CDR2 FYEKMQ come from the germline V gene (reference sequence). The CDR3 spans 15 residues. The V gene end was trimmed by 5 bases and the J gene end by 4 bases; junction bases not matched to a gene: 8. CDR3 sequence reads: CASSPQGTVYNEQFF. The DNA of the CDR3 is TGTGCCAGCAGCCCGCAAGGGACAGTATACAATGAGCAGTTCTTC. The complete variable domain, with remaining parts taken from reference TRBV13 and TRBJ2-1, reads AAGVIQSPRHLIKEKRETATLKCYPIPRHDTVYWYQQGPGQDPQFLISFYEKMQSDKGSIPDRFSAQQFSDYHSELNMSSLELGDSALYFCASSPQGTVYNEQFFGPGTRLTVL.

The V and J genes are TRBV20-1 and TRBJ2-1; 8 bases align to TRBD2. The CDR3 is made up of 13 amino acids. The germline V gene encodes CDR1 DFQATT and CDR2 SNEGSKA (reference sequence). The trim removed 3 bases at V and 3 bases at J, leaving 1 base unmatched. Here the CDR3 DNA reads TGCAGTGCTAGCAGCGGGGGCTACAATGAGCAGTTCTTC. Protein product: CSASSGGYNEQFF.

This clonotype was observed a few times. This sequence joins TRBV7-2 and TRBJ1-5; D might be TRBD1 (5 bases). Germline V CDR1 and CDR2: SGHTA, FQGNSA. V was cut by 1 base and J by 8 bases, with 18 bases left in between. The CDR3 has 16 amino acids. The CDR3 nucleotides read TGTGCCAGCAGCTTAGGGGCAGCGACATTAGGGGAGCCCCAGCATTTT. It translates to CASSLGAATLGEPQHF.

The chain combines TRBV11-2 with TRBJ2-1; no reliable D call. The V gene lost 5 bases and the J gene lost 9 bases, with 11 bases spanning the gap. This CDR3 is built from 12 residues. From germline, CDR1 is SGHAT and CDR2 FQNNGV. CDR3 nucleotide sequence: TGTGCCAGCAGCCCGGCTAGAGCTGAGCAGTTCTTC. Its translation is CASSPARAEQFF.

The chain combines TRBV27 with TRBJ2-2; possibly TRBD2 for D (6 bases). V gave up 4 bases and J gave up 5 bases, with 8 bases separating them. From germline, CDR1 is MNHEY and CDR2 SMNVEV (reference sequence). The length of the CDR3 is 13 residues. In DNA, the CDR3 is TGTGCCAGCAGTTCGCTAGCGACCGGGGAGCTGTTTTTT. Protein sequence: CASSSLATGELFF.

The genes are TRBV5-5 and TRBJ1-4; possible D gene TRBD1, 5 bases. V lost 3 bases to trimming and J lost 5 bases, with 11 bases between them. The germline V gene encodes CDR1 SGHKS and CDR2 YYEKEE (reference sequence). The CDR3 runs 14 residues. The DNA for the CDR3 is TGTGCCAGCAGCTCGGGACGGCAGAATGAAAAACTGTTTTTT. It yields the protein CASSSGRQNEKLFF.

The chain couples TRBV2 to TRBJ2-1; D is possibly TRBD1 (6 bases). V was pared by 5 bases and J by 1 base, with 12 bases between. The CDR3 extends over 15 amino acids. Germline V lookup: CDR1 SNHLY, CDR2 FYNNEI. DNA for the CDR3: TGTGCCAGCAGTCCGGGAAGGGGGTCCTACAATGAGCAGTTCTTC. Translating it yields CASSPGRGSYNEQFF.

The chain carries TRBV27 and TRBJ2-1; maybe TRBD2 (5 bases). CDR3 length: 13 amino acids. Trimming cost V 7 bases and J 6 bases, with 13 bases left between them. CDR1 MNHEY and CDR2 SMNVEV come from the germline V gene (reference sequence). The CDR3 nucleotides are TGTGCCAGCACACCGACCGGAGGCAATGAGCAGTTCTTC. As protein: CASTPTGGNEQFF.

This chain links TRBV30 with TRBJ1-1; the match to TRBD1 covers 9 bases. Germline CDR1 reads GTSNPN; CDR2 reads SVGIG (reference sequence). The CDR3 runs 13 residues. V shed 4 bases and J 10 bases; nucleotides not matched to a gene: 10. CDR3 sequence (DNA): TGTGCCTGGACCCCGGGACAGGGTAGACGAGCTTTCTTT. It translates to CAWTPGQGRRAFF. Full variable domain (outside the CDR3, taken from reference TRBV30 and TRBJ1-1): SQTIHQWPATLVQPVGSPLSLECTVEGTSNPNLYWYRQAAGRGLQLLFYSVGIGQISSEVPQNLSASRPQDRQFILSSKKLLLSDSGFYLCAWTPGQGRRAFFGQGTRLTVV.

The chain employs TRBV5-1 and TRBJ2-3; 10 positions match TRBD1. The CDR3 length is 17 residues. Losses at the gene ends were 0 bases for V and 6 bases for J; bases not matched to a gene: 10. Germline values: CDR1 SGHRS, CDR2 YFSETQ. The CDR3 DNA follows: TGCGCCAGCAGCTTGGAGGGGGGACAGGGGCCTCCCGATACGCAGTATTTT. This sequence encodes CASSLEGGQGPPDTQYF. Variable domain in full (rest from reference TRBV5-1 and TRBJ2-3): KAGVTQTPRYLIKTRGQQVTLSCSPISGHRSVSWYQQTPGQGLQFLFEYFSETQRNKGNFPGRFSGRQFSNSRSEMNVSTLELGDSALYLCASSLEGGQGPPDTQYFGPGTRLTVL.